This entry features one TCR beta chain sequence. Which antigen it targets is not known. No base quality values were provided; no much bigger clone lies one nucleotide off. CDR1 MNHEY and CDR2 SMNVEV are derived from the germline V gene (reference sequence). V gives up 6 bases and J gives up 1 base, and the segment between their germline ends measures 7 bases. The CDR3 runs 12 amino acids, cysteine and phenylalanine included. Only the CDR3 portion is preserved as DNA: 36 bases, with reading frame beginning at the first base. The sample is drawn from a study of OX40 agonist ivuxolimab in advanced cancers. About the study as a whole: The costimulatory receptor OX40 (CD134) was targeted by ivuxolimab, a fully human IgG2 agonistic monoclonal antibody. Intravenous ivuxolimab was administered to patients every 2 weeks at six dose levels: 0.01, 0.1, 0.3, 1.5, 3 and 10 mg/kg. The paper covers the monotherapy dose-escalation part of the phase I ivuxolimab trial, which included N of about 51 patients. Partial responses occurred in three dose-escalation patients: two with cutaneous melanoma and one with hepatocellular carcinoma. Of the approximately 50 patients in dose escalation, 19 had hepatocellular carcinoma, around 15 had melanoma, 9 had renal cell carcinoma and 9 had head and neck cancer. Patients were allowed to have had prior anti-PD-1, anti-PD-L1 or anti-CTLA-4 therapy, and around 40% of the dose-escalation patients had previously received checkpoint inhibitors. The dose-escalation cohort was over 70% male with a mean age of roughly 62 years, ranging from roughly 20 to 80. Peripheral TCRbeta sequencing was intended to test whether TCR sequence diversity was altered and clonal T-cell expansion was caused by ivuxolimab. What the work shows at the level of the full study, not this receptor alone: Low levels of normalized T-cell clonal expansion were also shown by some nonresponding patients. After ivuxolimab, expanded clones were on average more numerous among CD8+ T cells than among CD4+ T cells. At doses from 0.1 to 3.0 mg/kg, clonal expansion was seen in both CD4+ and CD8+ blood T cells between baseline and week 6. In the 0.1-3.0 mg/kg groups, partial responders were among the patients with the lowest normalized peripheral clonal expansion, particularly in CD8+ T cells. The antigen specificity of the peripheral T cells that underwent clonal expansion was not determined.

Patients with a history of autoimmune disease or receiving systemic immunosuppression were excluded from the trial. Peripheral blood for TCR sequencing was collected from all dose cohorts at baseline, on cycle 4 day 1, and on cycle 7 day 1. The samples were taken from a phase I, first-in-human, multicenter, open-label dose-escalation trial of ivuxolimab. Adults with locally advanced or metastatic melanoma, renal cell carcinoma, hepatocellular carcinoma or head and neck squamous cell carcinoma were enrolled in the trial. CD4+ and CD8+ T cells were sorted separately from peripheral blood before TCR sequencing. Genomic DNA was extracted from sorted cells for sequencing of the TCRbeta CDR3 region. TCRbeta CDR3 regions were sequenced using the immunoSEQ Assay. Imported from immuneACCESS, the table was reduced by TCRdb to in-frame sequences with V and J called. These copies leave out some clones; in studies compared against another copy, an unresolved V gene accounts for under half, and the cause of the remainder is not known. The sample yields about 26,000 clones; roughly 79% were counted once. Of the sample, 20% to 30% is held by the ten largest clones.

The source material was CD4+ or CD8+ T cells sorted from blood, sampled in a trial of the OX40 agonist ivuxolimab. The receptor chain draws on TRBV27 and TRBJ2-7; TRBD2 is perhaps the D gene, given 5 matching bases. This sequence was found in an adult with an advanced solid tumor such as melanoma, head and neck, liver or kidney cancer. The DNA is TGTGCCAGCAGGAGCGGATCCTACGAGCAGTACTTC. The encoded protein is CASRSGSYEQYF.